This record concerns one T cell receptor (beta chain) sequence. Its matching antigen is unknown. The sample comes from a study of T cell repertoires in cytomegalovirus infection. As for the study in general: HLA-B-restricted CMV epitopes that are well studied were used alongside recently identified HLA-C-restricted ones. Public TCR beta signatures marked donors with CMV infection and the matching HLA. Points from the study as a whole: Clonotype analysis showed dominance of the ex vivo response by HLA-C-restricted CMV-specific TCR beta clonotypes. Adding up the frequency of public TCR beta families identified people who carried CMV plus the relevant HLA.

One entry per CDR3 protein, called by TCRdb with MiXCR from the reads. The data hold 450,000 to 600,000 distinct CDR3 sequences, with more than 40% observed a single time. The CDR3 totals 17 residues. Trimming removed 3 bases at V and 1 base at J, with 20 bases between. Germline lookup yields CDR1 SGHKS and CDR2 YYEKEE (reference sequence). Sequencing was performed on cultured PBMCs, taken from culture after CMV antigen stimulation. The receptor comes from a human donor in good health (CMV status not recorded). Some clones in this sample may be carry-over from other donors' samples. The rearrangement joins TRBV5-5 to TRBJ2-7, with D possibly called TRBD1 or TRBD2 (5 bases each). The CDR3 DNA sequence: TGTGCCAGCAGCTACGGGGCCCGGGGCCGTGTTTCCTACGAGCAGTACTTC. Translation gives CASSYGARGRVSYEQYF.